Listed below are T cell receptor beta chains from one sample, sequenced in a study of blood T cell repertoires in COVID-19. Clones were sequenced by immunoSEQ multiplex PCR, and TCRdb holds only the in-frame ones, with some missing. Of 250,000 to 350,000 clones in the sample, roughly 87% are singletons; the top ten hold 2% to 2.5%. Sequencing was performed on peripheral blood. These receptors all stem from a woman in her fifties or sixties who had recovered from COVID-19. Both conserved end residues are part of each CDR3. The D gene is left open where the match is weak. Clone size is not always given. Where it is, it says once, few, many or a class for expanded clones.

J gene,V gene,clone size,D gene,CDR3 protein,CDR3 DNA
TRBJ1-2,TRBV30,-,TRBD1,CAWSESGGSGYTF,TGTGCCTGGAGTGAGTCAGGGGGAAGTGGCTACACCTTC
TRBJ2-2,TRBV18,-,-,CASSSNTGELFF,TGTGCCAGCTCCTCGAACACCGGGGAGCTGTTTTTT
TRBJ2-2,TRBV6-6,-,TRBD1,CASSRGQRNTGELFF,TGTGCCAGCAGCCGGGGACAGAGGAACACCGGGGAGCTGTTTTTT
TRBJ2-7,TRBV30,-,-,CAWTRGYEQYF,TGTGCCTGGACAAGAGGCTACGAGCAGTACTTC
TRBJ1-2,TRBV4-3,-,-,CASSQTQDRTNYGYTF,TGCGCCAGCAGCCAGACCCAAGACAGGACTAACTATGGCTACACCTTC
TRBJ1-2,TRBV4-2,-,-,CASSQDQGVGRGYTF,TGTGCCAGCAGCCAAGATCAGGGTGTTGGGAGGGGCTACACCTTC
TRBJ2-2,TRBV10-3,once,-,CAISDQGRSNTGELFF,TGTGCCATCAGTGACCAGGGCAGGTCGAACACCGGGGAGCTGTTTTTT
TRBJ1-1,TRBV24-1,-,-,CATSAQGRTLNTEAFF,TGTGCCACCAGTGCCCAAGGACGGACATTGAACACTGAAGCTTTCTTT
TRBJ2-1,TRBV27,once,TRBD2,CASSAGTSGFNEQFF,TGTGCCAGCTCCGCCGGGACTAGCGGGTTCAATGAGCAGTTCTTC
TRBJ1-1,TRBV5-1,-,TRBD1,CASSPQGGNTEAFF,TGCGCCAGCAGCCCCCAGGGGGGGAACACTGAAGCTTTCTTT
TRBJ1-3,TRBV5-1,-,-,CASSPDAGPGNTIYF,TGCGCCAGCAGCCCGGATGCGGGGCCTGGAAACACCATATATTTT
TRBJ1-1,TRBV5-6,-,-,CASSPTGNEAFF,TGTGCCAGCAGCCCTACAGGGAATGAAGCTTTCTTT
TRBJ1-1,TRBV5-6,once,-,CASSLAREWGNTEAFF,TGTGCCAGCAGCTTGGCCCGGGAGTGGGGCAACACTGAAGCTTTCTTT
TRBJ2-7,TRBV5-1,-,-,CASSLARSSWEQYF,TGCGCCAGCAGCTTGGCCAGGTCCTCCTGGGAGCAGTACTTC
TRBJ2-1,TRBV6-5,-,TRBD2,CASSLAGAPYNEQFF,TGTGCCAGCAGTTTAGCGGGAGCACCCTACAATGAGCAGTTCTTC
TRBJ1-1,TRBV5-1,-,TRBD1,CASSGTAMNTEAFF,TGCGCCAGCAGCGGGACAGCAATGAACACTGAAGCTTTCTTT
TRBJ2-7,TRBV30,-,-,CAWSVTGYEQYF,TGTGCCTGGAGTGTAACCGGCTACGAGCAGTACTTC
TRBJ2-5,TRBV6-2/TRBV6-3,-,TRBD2,CASSPILAGVRETQYF,TGTGCCAGCAGCCCGATACTAGCGGGAGTGCGAGAGACCCAGTACTTC
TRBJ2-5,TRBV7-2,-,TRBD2,CASSAQETSYETQYF,TGTGCCAGCAGCGCCCAAGAGACTAGCTACGAGACCCAGTACTTC
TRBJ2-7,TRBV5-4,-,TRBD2,CASSLSGLAGESEQYF,TGTGCCAGCAGCTTATCGGGACTAGCGGGAGAAAGCGAGCAGTACTTC
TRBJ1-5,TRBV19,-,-,CASSIAGQPQHF,TGTGCCAGTAGTATAGCAGGTCAGCCCCAGCATTTT
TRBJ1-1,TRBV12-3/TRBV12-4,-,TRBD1,CATQTGPNTEAFF,TGTGCCACCCAGACAGGGCCGAACACTGAAGCTTTCTTT
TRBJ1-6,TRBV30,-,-,CAWNREGGPLHF,TGTGCCTGGAACAGGGAGGGCGGACCCCTCCACTTT
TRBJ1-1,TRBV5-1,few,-,CASSIIGQQNTEAFF,TGCGCCAGCAGCATTATTGGACAGCAGAACACTGAAGCTTTCTTT
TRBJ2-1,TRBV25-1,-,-,CASSEFGELDEQFF,TGTGCCAGCAGTGAATTTGGGGAGCTGGATGAGCAGTTCTTC
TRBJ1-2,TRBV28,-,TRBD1,CASSPQKGTAYGYTF,TGTGCCAGCAGCCCCCAGAAGGGGACAGCCTATGGCTACACCTTC
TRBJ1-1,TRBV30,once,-,CAWSGGRNTEAFF,TGTGCCTGGAGCGGGGGGCGGAACACTGAAGCTTTCTTT
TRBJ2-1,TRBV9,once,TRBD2,CASSKLAGSYNEQFF,TGTGCCAGCAGCAAGTTAGCGGGCTCCTACAATGAGCAGTTCTTC
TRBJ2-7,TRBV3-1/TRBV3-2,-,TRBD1,CASSQDDRALSLYF,TGTGCCAGCAGCCAAGACGACAGGGCGCTTTCCCTCTACTTC
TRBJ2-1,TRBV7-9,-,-,CASSLQGLGNGEQFF,TGTGCCAGCAGCTTACAGGGCCTGGGTAACGGTGAGCAGTTCTTC
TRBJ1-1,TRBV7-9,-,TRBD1,CASSKNPGQGARSTEAFF,TGTGCCAGCAGCAAAAATCCGGGACAGGGGGCACGAAGCACTGAAGCTTTCTTT
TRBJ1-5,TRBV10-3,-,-,CAIRGQSNQPQHF,TGTGCCATCAGAGGACAGAGTAATCAGCCCCAGCATTTT
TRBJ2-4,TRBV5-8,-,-,CASLPGLGGNENIQYF,TGTGCCAGCCTTCCCGGGCTCGGGGGAAACGAAAACATTCAGTACTTC
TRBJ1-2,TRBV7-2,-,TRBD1,CASPTWAGGDGYTF,TGTGCCAGCCCGACTTGGGCAGGGGGTGATGGCTACACCTTC
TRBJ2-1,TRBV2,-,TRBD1,CACSVVRTGANEQFF,TGTGCCTGCTCCGTGGTGAGGACAGGTGCTAATGAGCAGTTCTTC
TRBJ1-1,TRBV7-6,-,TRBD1,CASSPQGAGDTEAFF,TGTGCCAGCAGCCCACAGGGGGCAGGGGACACTGAAGCTTTCTTT
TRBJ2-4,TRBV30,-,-,CAWGTPLAKNIQYF,TGTGCCTGGGGGACTCCACTAGCCAAAAACATTCAGTACTTC
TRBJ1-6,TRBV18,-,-,CASSAGANSPLHF,TGTGCCAGCTCAGCGGGCGCCAATTCACCCCTCCACTTT
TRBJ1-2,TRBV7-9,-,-,CASSQQGYEGYTF,TGTGCCAGCAGCCAGCAGGGGTACGAAGGCTACACCTTC
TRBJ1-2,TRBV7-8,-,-,CASSPQIGVGGYTF,TGTGCCAGCAGCCCCCAGATAGGGGTTGGCGGCTACACCTTC
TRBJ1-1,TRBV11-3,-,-,CASSSGGNTEAFF,TGTGCCAGCAGCTCCGGGGGGAACACTGAAGCTTTCTTT
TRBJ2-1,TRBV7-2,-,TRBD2,CASSGSLISSGRRDEQFF,TGTGCCAGCAGCGGGAGCCTAATTAGTAGCGGGAGGCGGGATGAGCAGTTCTTC
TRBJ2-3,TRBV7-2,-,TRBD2,CASSLGLAGLPDTQYF,TGTGCCAGCAGCTTAGGACTAGCGGGATTGCCAGATACGCAGTATTTT
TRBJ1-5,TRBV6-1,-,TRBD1,CASSEADVGLRQGIDQPQHF,TGTGCCAGCAGTGAAGCGGATGTAGGACTCAGACAGGGCATTGATCAGCCCCAGCATTTT
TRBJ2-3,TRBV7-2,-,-,CASSVQARGTDTQYF,TGTGCCAGCAGCGTACAGGCAAGGGGCACAGATACGCAGTATTTT
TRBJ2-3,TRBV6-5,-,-,CASSYSSGADTQYF,TGTGCCAGCAGTTACTCTTCGGGTGCTGATACGCAGTATTTT
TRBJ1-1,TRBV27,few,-,CASSILGPGEAFF,TGTGCCAGCAGTATCCTCGGTCCTGGTGAAGCTTTCTTT